Included here is one T cell receptor beta chain sequence, with context. In the original workflow: Cell counts per sample came from amplifying reference gene primers. Generated by immunoSEQ multiplex PCR, the TCRdb table keeps only in-frame clones and is missing some. From that table come the V and J calls and clone size; the DNA was used to work out D and trimming. The sample contains 130,000 to 150,000 clones, 70% to 90% of which appear only once. This entry comes from a study of blood T cell repertoires in COVID-19. Sample: peripheral blood. The clonotype was recovered from a human donor with acute or convalescent COVID-19. The donor label of this sample is uncertain.

DNA of the CDR3: TGCAGCGTTGAAAAAGGCAGGGTCGGCTATGGCTACACCTTC. Its translation: CSVEKGRVGYGYTF. The rearrangement joins TRBV29-1 to TRBJ1-2, with D possibly being TRBD1 (5 bases). The CDR3 contains 14 residues. Germline loops: CDR1 SQVTM, CDR2 ANQGSEA. The V gene lost 2 bases and the J gene lost 4 bases, with 14 bases spanning the gap.